The 17 T cell receptor beta chains below come from one sample, sequenced in a study of early T cells in non-severe SARS-CoV-2 infection (dated by TCRdb to the early 2020s). The library was produced with 5' RACE. These reads were obtained on a NextSeq 500. The raw public data were reprocessed by TCRdb itself: fastp quality trimming at Q25, MiXCR clonotype calling, in-frame beta chains only. Rows with a matching CDR3 protein are joined into one entry that keeps the most common DNA and genes. Recorded for this sample are 85,000 to 100,000 distinct CDR3 sequences; around a sixth of them occurred a single time. The ten largest clones capture over 1% of the sample. Sequenced: whole blood. These receptors were taken from an adult who was a healthcare worker with PCR-confirmed SARS-CoV-2 infection or an uninfected control (not recorded which).

V usage is TRBV7-2 and J usage is TRBJ2-3; tentative D call: TRBD2 (5 bases). Between the trimmed V and J ends, which lost 8 bases and 2 bases, there was a span of 14 bases. CDR1 is SGHTA, CDR2 FQGNSA, per germline. The length of the CDR3 is 14 residues. The CDR3 spells CASGRGSYTDTQYF. CDR3 DNA: TGTGCCAGCGGCCGGGGATCTTACACAGATACGCAGTATTTT.

J is TRBJ2-2 and V is TRBV12-3 or TRBV12-4; 10 positions agree with TRBD1. CDR3 length: 14 residues. J was trimmed by 3 bases and V by 6 bases; bases with no gene match: 1. In nucleotides, the CDR3 is TGTGCCAGCAGGGGGACAGGGGACACCGGGGAGCTGTTTTTT. It codes for CASRGTGDTGELFF.

The chain links TRBV29-1 to TRBJ2-5; D not certain. The V and J ends lost 4 bases and 4 bases respectively, with 10 bases between them. This CDR3 is 12 amino acids long. Germline lookup yields CDR1 SQVTM and CDR2 ANQGSEA. The CDR3 loop reads CSVVPGLETQYF. The DNA of the CDR3 is TGCAGCGTTGTCCCCGGGTTAGAGACCCAGTACTTC.

Regarding this clonotype: A clone one base away is much larger, so this may be a read error. The chain uses TRBV3-1 and TRBJ2-4; D gene ambiguous. The CDR3 has 11 amino acids. The germline V gene encodes CDR1 LGHDT and CDR2 YNNKEL (reference sequence). The DNA for the CDR3 is TGTGCCAACAGCCAAGGTTACATTCAGTACTTC. Its protein is CANSQGYIQYF.

This clonotype was seen a few times. The chain recombines TRBV7-9 with TRBJ1-1; 8 positions agree with TRBD1. This CDR3 comprises 13 residues. J was trimmed by 6 bases and V by 5 bases; bases with no gene match: 5. Germline-derived CDR1 and CDR2 are SEHNR and FQNEAQ (reference sequence). The CDR3 DNA reads as TGTGCCAGCAGCCGTGACAGGGGCGCTGAAGCTTTCTTT. Residues: CASSRDRGAEAFF.

This clonotype was counted a few times. The J gene is TRBJ2-2, the V gene TRBV20-1; D is unresolved. This CDR3 has 14 amino acids. With 1 base removed from V and 1 base from J, the gap between germline ends came to 7 bases. CDR1 and CDR2 from the germline V gene are DFQATT and SNEGSKA (reference sequence). The CDR3: CSARGRMNTGELFF. The CDR3, as DNA: TGCAGTGCTAGAGGCAGAATGAACACCGGGGAGCTGTTTTTT.

The CDR3 region is CASSTSGTGVILRNSPLHF. The CDR3 DNA reads TGCGCCAGCAGCACCTCCGGGACAGGGGTGATCCTGAGGAATTCACCCCTCCACTTT. The chain couples TRBV5-1 to TRBJ1-6, with 10 bases matching TRBD1. CDR1 is SGHRS, CDR2 YFSETQ, per germline. The CDR3 consists of 19 residues. Trimming took 4 bases from V and 7 from J; bases not matched to a gene: 17.

This clonotype was counted ten times or more. The rearrangement uses TRBV7-2 and TRBJ1-3, with D maybe TRBD1 (5 bases). CDR3 length equals 13 residues. Trimming removed 5 bases at V and 2 bases at J, with 7 bases between. The germline CDR1 and CDR2 sequences are SGHTA and FQGNSA. In DNA, the CDR3 is TGTGCCAGCAGCCCAGGGACTGGAAACACCATATATTTT. Protein product: CASSPGTGNTIYF.

This clonotype was observed at least ten times. V is TRBV6-1 and J is TRBJ2-7, with D perhaps TRBD1 or TRBD2 (5 bases each). The length of the CDR3 is 16 residues. Trimming took 8 bases from V and 2 from J, leaving 22 bases between them. CDR1 MNHNS and CDR2 SASEGT come from the germline V gene. CDR3 sequence: CASSPLASGRTYEQYF. CDR3 bases: TGTGCCAGCTCCCCACTGGCGTCAGGGAGAACCTACGAGCAGTACTTC.

This rearrangement joins TRBV4-2 to TRBJ2-3, with TRBD2 matching over 7 bases. The CDR3 has 15 amino acids. V trimming: 3 bases; J trimming: 5 bases; junction bases outside the gene matches: 8. Germline V gives CDR1 LGHNA, CDR2 YNFKEQ. DNA of the CDR3: TGTGCCAGCAGCCAGACCCTAGCGGACCTAGATACGCAGTATTTT. Its translation is CASSQTLADLDTQYF.

This clonotype was seen only a few times. This chain uses TRBV13 with TRBJ2-5, with a possible D match to TRBD2 (6 bases). The V gene lost 5 bases and the J gene lost 0 bases, with 16 bases spanning the gap. The CDR3 covers 16 residues. Germline CDR1 and CDR2: PRHDT and FYEKMQ (reference sequence). DNA for the CDR3: TGTGCCAGCAGCCCCTACTCGGGACTTAACCAAGAGACCCAGTACTTC. Protein sequence: CASSPYSGLNQETQYF.

This chain uses TRBV3-1 with TRBJ1-3; D is ambiguous. CDR1 is LGHDT, CDR2 YNNKEL, per germline (reference sequence). V lost 4 bases, J lost 0 bases, and 10 bases lay in between. This CDR3 has 15 residues. The CDR3 DNA is TGTGCCAGCAGCCGAGGGTTCAGCTCTGGAAACACCATATATTTT. Protein sequence: CASSRGFSSGNTIYF.

This clonotype showed up just a few times. V usage is TRBV7-2 and J usage is TRBJ1-6; no clear D gene. The CDR3 sequence is 14 residues long. Germline CDR1 SGHTA, CDR2 FQGNSA. With 4 bases removed from V and 9 bases from J, the gap between germline ends came to 13 bases. The CDR3 region is CASSSPEAASPLHF. CDR3 bases: TGTGCCAGCAGCTCCCCGGAGGCCGCTTCACCCCTCCACTTT.

Many counts were recorded for this clonotype. V usage is TRBV10-3 and J usage is TRBJ2-3, with D uncertain. This CDR3 spans 13 amino acids. The germline V gene encodes CDR1 ENHRY and CDR2 SYGVKD. Trimming took off 3 bases at V and 2 bases at J, with 6 bases between the two ends. CDR3 bases: TGTGCCATCAGTGATGACAACACAGATACGCAGTATTTT. Translated, it gives CAISDDNTDTQYF.

V gene TRBV29-1 combines with J gene TRBJ2-6; D ambiguous. The germline V gene has CDR1 SQVTM and CDR2 ANQGSEA. Between the trimmed V and J ends, which lost 7 bases and 4 bases, there was a span of 11 bases. CDR3 length equals 13 residues. The CDR3 reads CSADVSGANVLTF. The CDR3, as DNA: TGCAGCGCCGACGTCTCCGGGGCCAACGTCCTGACTTTC.

This sequence joins TRBV20-1 and TRBJ2-7; 14 bases are a match to TRBD2. CDR1 is DFQATT and CDR2 is SNEGSKA in the germline V gene (reference sequence). The CDR3 totals 16 residues. After removal of 4 bases from V and 7 bases from J, the junction contained 12 bases not matched to a gene. CDR3 DNA: TGCAGTGCTACCCGACTAGCGGGAGGGCCATGGGTAGAGCAGTACTTC. It specifies CSATRLAGGPWVEQYF.

The chain carries TRBV3-1 and TRBJ1-1; D gene ambiguous. Germline lookup yields CDR1 LGHDT and CDR2 YNNKEL (reference sequence). V was clipped by 0 bases and J by 11 bases, with 19 bases between them. This CDR3 region has 15 residues. CDR3 nucleotide sequence: TGTGCCAGCAGCCAAGATCCTACCTGGCCCCGAGGGGCTTTCTTT. This encodes CASSQDPTWPRGAFF.